The 30 T cell receptor beta chains listed next were all sequenced from one sample in a study of T cell repertoires in cytomegalovirus infection. A single record per CDR3 protein comes from TCRdb applying MiXCR to the reads. The sample includes around 800,000 distinct CDR3 sequences, approximately 29% of them seen just once. Their antigens remain unidentified. The starting material was cultured CD8+ T cells from PBMCs, obtained from culture after CMV antigen stimulation. The receptor source for this set is a human donor in good health (CMV status not recorded). Some clones in this sample may be carry-over from other donors' samples.

V is TRBV6-1 and J is TRBJ2-3; 8 nucleotides agree with TRBD1. V was clipped by 3 bases and J by 2 bases; unmatched bases: 4. The CDR3 is made up of 15 amino acids. In germline, CDR1 is MNHNS, CDR2 SASEGT. The CDR3 protein is CASSERQGYTDTQYF. CDR3 nucleotide sequence: TGTGCCAGCAGTGAGAGACAGGGGTACACAGATACGCAGTATTTT.

This clonotype was seen a few times. The gene calls are TRBV27 and TRBJ2-7; weak D call: TRBD1 (6 bases). Between the trimmed V and J ends, which lost 6 bases and 3 bases, there was a span of 21 bases. Germline CDR1 MNHEY, CDR2 SMNVEV (reference sequence). The CDR3 has 16 amino acids. The CDR3 nucleotides read TGTGCCAGCAGCCCAACAGGGAGTGGGTGGAACTACGAGCAGTACTTC. Protein sequence: CASSPTGSGWNYEQYF.

The chain couples TRBV2 to TRBJ2-6; 10 bases map to TRBD2. The CDR3 is made up of 16 amino acids. CDR1 SNHLY and CDR2 FYNNEI come from the germline V gene. Trimming cost V 8 bases and J 0 bases; bases outside gene matches: 4. The chain's CDR3 is CASSAGGLSGANVLTF. The CDR3 DNA reads TGTGCCAGCTCAGCGGGGGGGCTCTCTGGGGCCAACGTCCTGACTTTC.

The chain has TRBV7-9 and TRBJ1-2; D is perhaps TRBD1 (6 bases). Germline V gene lookup returns CDR1 SEHNR and CDR2 FQNEAQ (reference sequence). V gave up 7 bases and J gave up 3 bases, with 12 bases separating them. The CDR3 covers 13 residues. CDR3 nucleotide sequence: TGTGCCAGCAACAGAGGGGGGGACTATGGCTACACCTTC. This encodes CASNRGGDYGYTF.

In this sample, this clonotype turned up many times. This chain connects TRBV7-3 to TRBJ2-2; D unresolved. Germline CDR1 reads SGHTA; CDR2 reads FQGTGA. CDR3 length equals 17 residues. The V end lost 5 bases, the J end lost 5 bases, and 21 bases lay between the germline ends. As DNA, the CDR3 is TGTGCCAGCAGCAAGAATAGGATATTCCAGAGAACCGGGGAGCTGTTTTTT. It translates to CASSKNRIFQRTGELFF.

In this sample, this clonotype turned up a few times. The genes are TRBV19 and TRBJ1-1; D is ambiguous. CDR3 length: 15 residues. In germline, CDR1 is LNHDA, CDR2 SQIVND (reference sequence). Between the trimmed V and J ends, which lost 0 bases and 1 base, there was a span of 9 bases. The DNA for the CDR3 is TGTGCCAGTAGTATAGATCCGACGGCGAACACTGAAGCTTTCTTT. It encodes CASSIDPTANTEAFF.

The chain has TRBV20-1 and TRBJ1-2; 8 nucleotides agree with TRBD1. With V trimmed by 4 bases and J by 4 bases, 11 bases remained unmatched. Per the germline V gene, CDR1 is DFQATT and CDR2 is SNEGSKA (reference sequence). The CDR3 totals 15 residues. This CDR3 is CSAKTGDRYLYGYTF. The CDR3, as DNA: TGCAGTGCTAAGACAGGGGATCGGTATCTCTATGGCTACACCTTC.

Only one count was recorded for this clonotype. A read error is possible here, since a much larger clone lies one base away. The chain couples TRBV7-2 to TRBJ1-6; D perhaps matches TRBD1 (5 bases). Looked up from germline, CDR1 is SGHTA and CDR2 is FQGNSA. The CDR3 is 15 amino acids. CDR3 DNA sequence: TGTGCCAACAGCTTCCGACAGCGGTTCGATTCACCCCTCCACTTT. Amino acid sequence: CANSFRQRFDSPLHF.

V usage is TRBV7-9 and J usage is TRBJ2-1; D gene unclear. This CDR3 contains 13 residues. CDR1 and CDR2 from the germline V gene are SEHNR and FQNEAQ (reference sequence). Trimming removed 7 bases from V and 8 bases from J, with 15 bases in between. The CDR3, as DNA: TGTGCCAGCACCCGAGGCCCGTGGGATGAGCAGTTCTTC. As protein: CASTRGPWDEQFF. The entire variable domain, with the rest obtained from reference TRBV7-9 and TRBJ2-1, is as follows: DTGVSQNPRHKITKRGQNVTFRCDPISEHNRLYWYRQTLGQGPEFLTYFQNEAQLEKSRLLSDRFSAERPKGSFSTLEIQRTEQGDSAMYLCASTRGPWDEQFFGPGTRLTVL.

J is TRBJ2-6 and V is TRBV27; 8 positions match TRBD1. This CDR3 comprises 18 residues. Looked up from germline, CDR1 is MNHEY and CDR2 is SMNVEV (reference sequence). After removal of 4 bases from V and 0 bases from J, the junction contained 8 bases not matched to a gene. In DNA, the CDR3 is TGTGCCAGCAGTTCCGGGACAGGTATATTCTCTGGGGCCAACGTCCTGACTTTC. This sequence encodes CASSSGTGIFSGANVLTF. The whole variable domain, filled in from reference TRBV27 and TRBJ2-6, reads EAQVTQNPRYLITVTGKKLTVTCSQNMNHEYMSWYRQDPGLGLRQIYYSMNVEVTDKGDVPEGYKVSRKEKRNFPLILESPSPNQTSLYFCASSSGTGIFSGANVLTFGAGSRLTVL.

This sequence joins TRBV10-3 and TRBJ2-7; D not resolved. V dropped 4 bases and J dropped 5 bases, with 18 bases sitting between them. Germline V gives CDR1 ENHRY, CDR2 SYGVKD. The CDR3 length is 15 residues. CDR3 DNA sequence: TGTGCCATCAGTGGAGGCAGGAATCCTGATGACGAGCAGTACTTC. It yields the protein CAISGGRNPDDEQYF.

In this sample, this clonotype turned up a few times. This chain uses TRBV28 with TRBJ1-3; D gene ambiguous. The CDR3 runs 15 residues. Germline loops: CDR1 MDHEN, CDR2 SYDVKM. Between the trimmed V and J ends, which lost 6 bases and 0 bases, there was a span of 12 bases. This chain's CDR3 is CASRPTPDSGNTIYF. The CDR3 DNA sequence: TGTGCCAGCAGGCCGACACCAGACTCTGGAAACACCATATATTTT.

J is TRBJ2-3 and V is TRBV12-3 or TRBV12-4; tentatively, D is TRBD2 (5 bases). The CDR3 has 15 amino acids. Trimming stripped 6 bases from V and 0 bases from J, with 13 bases between. The CDR3 spells CASRSTRASTDTQYF. CDR3 bases: TGTGCCAGCAGATCTACTAGGGCAAGCACAGATACGCAGTATTTT.

The chain couples TRBV9 to TRBJ1-6, with D possibly TRBD1 on 6 matching bases. Deletions cut 3 bases from V and 7 bases from J, with 14 bases between. From germline, CDR1 is SGDLS and CDR2 YYNGEE. This CDR3 has 15 amino acids. CDR3 protein: CASSATGRANSPLHF. The DNA of the CDR3 is TGTGCCAGCAGCGCGACAGGCAGAGCCAATTCACCCCTCCACTTT. Supplemented by reference TRBV9 and TRBJ1-6, the full variable domain reads DSGVTQTPKHLITATGQRVTLRCSPRSGDLSVYWYQQSLDQGLQFLIQYYNGEERAKGNILERFSAQQFPDLHSELNLSSLELGDSALYFCASSATGRANSPLHFGNGTRLTVT.

The genes are TRBV5-6 and TRBJ1-1; D perhaps matches TRBD1 (5 bases). Germline CDR1 SGHDT, CDR2 YYEEEE. V gave up 0 bases and J gave up 7 bases, with 13 bases separating them. The CDR3 consists of 14 residues. CDR3 nucleotide sequence: TGTGCCAGCAGCTTGGTCCGGGGAGGGGATGAAGCTTTCTTT. Residues: CASSLVRGGDEAFF.

The chain joins TRBV7-8 to TRBJ2-7, with D perhaps matching TRBD1 or TRBD2 (6 bases each). V lost 4 bases to trimming and J lost 2 bases, with 15 bases between them. This CDR3 comprises 15 residues. Looked up from germline, CDR1 is SGHVS and CDR2 is FQNEAQ. CDR3 region: CASSSGGGAPYEQYF. Here the CDR3 DNA reads TGTGCCAGCAGCTCCGGGGGCGGGGCCCCCTACGAGCAGTACTTC.

The chain has TRBV5-4 and TRBJ2-3, with 7 bases lining up with TRBD2. Trimming cost V 4 bases and J 2 bases; bases outside gene matches: 10. Germline assignment: CDR1 SGHNT and CDR2 YYREEE (reference sequence). The CDR3 spans 16 residues. As DNA, the CDR3 is TGTGCCAGCAGCCCGTTTGCGGGGGAAGCCACAGATACGCAGTATTTT. Protein product: CASSPFAGEATDTQYF.

V is TRBV12-3 or TRBV12-4 and J is TRBJ1-2; 8 bases align to TRBD1. The CDR3 covers 14 residues. The trim removed 5 bases at V and 5 bases at J, leaving 7 bases unmatched. The CDR3 DNA reads as TGTGCCAGCAGTGAGGACAGGGCGTTTTATGGCTACACCTTC. It yields the protein CASSEDRAFYGYTF.

A few counts support this clonotype. The CDR3 region has the DNA TGTGCCAGCAGTTCAGGGTTTAGCTCCTACAATGAGCAGTTCTTC. This encodes CASSSGFSSYNEQFF. The gene calls are TRBV28 and TRBJ2-1; weak D call: TRBD1 (5 bases). Germline values: CDR1 MDHEN, CDR2 SYDVKM. Trimming removed 4 bases from V and 0 bases from J, with 10 bases in between. The CDR3 has 15 amino acids. Complete variable domain (other parts from reference TRBV28 and TRBJ2-1): DVKVTQSSRYLVKRTGEKVFLECVQDMDHENMFWYRQDPGLGLRLIYFSYDVKMKEKGDIPEGYSVSREKKERFSLILESASTNQTSMYLCASSSGFSSYNEQFFGPGTRLTVL.

This chain connects TRBV27 to TRBJ2-7; D is possibly TRBD1 (5 bases). The germline V gene encodes CDR1 MNHEY and CDR2 SMNVEV (reference sequence). Trimming pared 3 bases from V and 2 bases from J, leaving 11 bases between. The CDR3 contains 14 residues. CDR3 amino acids: CASSFTGAPYEQYF. The CDR3, as DNA: TGTGCCAGCAGTTTCACTGGGGCCCCCTACGAGCAGTACTTC.

This clonotype was detected only a few times. This chain links TRBV7-9 with TRBJ2-1; 11 bases are shared with TRBD2. The germline V gene has CDR1 SEHNR and CDR2 FQNEAQ (reference sequence). The CDR3 is 19 amino acids. With 4 bases clipped from V and 1 base from J, the junction kept 12 bases outside the gene matches. The CDR3 DNA sequence: TGTGCCAGCAGCTCTACCGGGACTAGCGGTGGCGAGTCCTACAATGAGCAGTTCTTC. Its translation is CASSSTGTSGGESYNEQFF.

This clonotype was seen repeatedly, ten times or more. In nucleotides, the CDR3 is TGTGCCAGCAGCTCTCGGACCTACAATGAGCAGTTCTTC. Translating it yields CASSSRTYNEQFF. The rearrangement joins TRBV7-9 to TRBJ2-1; D is ambiguous. The germline CDR1 and CDR2 sequences are SEHNR and FQNEAQ (reference sequence). The CDR3 is made up of 13 amino acids. V was trimmed by 4 bases and J by 2 bases, leaving 6 bases between them.

V is TRBV19 and J is TRBJ2-5; D unresolved. The CDR3 totals 15 residues. V was shortened by 6 bases and J by 1 base, with 15 bases between the two germline ends. Per germline, CDR1 LNHDA and CDR2 SQIVND (reference sequence). The CDR3 loop reads CASSPGRRTQETQYF. The CDR3 region has the DNA TGTGCCAGTAGCCCTGGACGGCGGACCCAAGAGACCCAGTACTTC.

The rearrangement joins TRBV6-5 to TRBJ1-5, with D maybe TRBD1 (5 bases). The germline V gene has CDR1 MNHEY and CDR2 SVGAGI. The CDR3 length is 16 residues. The ends were cut back, 0 bases at V and 4 bases at J, with 13 bases in the middle. The CDR3 region is CASSYSIGGRNQPQHF. CDR3 in DNA: TGTGCCAGCAGTTACTCGATCGGGGGAAGGAATCAGCCCCAGCATTTT.

The V gene is TRBV12-5, the J gene TRBJ2-1; D gene ambiguous. The CDR3 contains 17 residues. Germline assignment: CDR1 LGHNT and CDR2 FRNRAP. V was cut by 3 bases and J by 0 bases, with 15 bases left in between. CDR3 bases: TGTGCTAGTGGTTTATGGCACGGAGAATACTCCTACAATGAGCAGTTCTTC. It codes for CASGLWHGEYSYNEQFF. Drawing the rest from reference TRBV12-5 and TRBJ2-1, the complete variable domain is DARVTQTPRHKVTEMGQEVTMRCQPILGHNTVFWYRQTMMQGLELLAYFRNRAPLDDSGMPKDRFSAEMPDATLATLKIQPSEPRDSAVYFCASGLWHGEYSYNEQFFGPGTRLTVL.

This clonotype was seen more than once but under ten times. The rearrangement uses TRBV7-3 and TRBJ2-2; 9 positions match TRBD1. This CDR3 spans 15 amino acids. Germline CDR1 SGHTA, CDR2 FQGTGA. J gave up 2 bases and V 6 bases, and 4 bases lay outside the gene matches. The CDR3 spells CASRQDRGNTGELFF. The CDR3 DNA reads as TGTGCCAGCAGACAGGACAGGGGAAACACCGGGGAGCTGTTTTTT. The whole variable domain, filled in from reference TRBV7-3 and TRBJ2-2, reads GAGVSQTPSNKVTEKGKYVELRCDPISGHTALYWYRQSLGQGPEFLIYFQGTGAADDSGLPNDRFFAVRPEGSVSTLKIQRTERGDSAVYLCASRQDRGNTGELFFGEGSRLTVL.

This clonotype was observed a handful of times. The J gene is TRBJ2-5, the V gene TRBV7-9, with TRBD1 matching over 8 bases. Germline V gene data show CDR1 as SEHNR and CDR2 as FQNEAQ (reference sequence). V shed 4 bases and J 5 bases; nucleotides not matched to a gene: 12. This CDR3 is built from 16 residues. CDR3 DNA sequence: TGTGCCAGCAGCTCTCGGACAGGGCCGAGGGGGGAGACCCAGTACTTC. Translation gives CASSSRTGPRGETQYF. The full variable domain, completed using reference TRBV7-9 and TRBJ2-5, is DTGVSQNPRHKITKRGQNVTFRCDPISEHNRLYWYRQTLGQGPEFLTYFQNEAQLEKSRLLSDRFSAERPKGSFSTLEIQRTEQGDSAMYLCASSSRTGPRGETQYFGPGTRLLVL.

This clonotype was seen a handful of times. This chain links TRBV7-6 with TRBJ1-1, with D unclear. Trimming removed 5 bases at V and 4 bases at J, with 8 bases between. The CDR3 runs to 12 residues. Germline CDR1 and CDR2: SGHVS and FNYEAQ. CDR3 nucleotides: TGTGCCAGCAGCAATGGGGTCACTGAAGCTTTCTTT. Encoded protein: CASSNGVTEAFF.

There are a few counts of this clonotype. This chain links TRBV20-1 with TRBJ2-7, with D tentatively TRBD1 or TRBD2 (5 bases each). The length of the CDR3 is 15 residues. With 2 bases removed from V and 5 bases from J, the gap between germline ends came to 19 bases. Germline V CDR1 and CDR2: DFQATT, SNEGSKA (reference sequence). CDR3 DNA: TGCAGTGCTAGACCACTTCCGGGGCACCTCCACGAGCAGTACTTC. Amino acids: CSARPLPGHLHEQYF.

There are a few counts of this clonotype. J is TRBJ2-1 and V is TRBV6-1; 8 bases are a match to TRBD2. The length of the CDR3 is 15 residues. Germline-derived CDR1 and CDR2 are MNHNS and SASEGT. V lost 7 bases, J lost 9 bases, and 14 bases stayed unmatched. The CDR3 reads CASIDPGGFSTEQFF. The CDR3, as DNA: TGTGCCAGCATTGATCCGGGGGGGTTCAGCACTGAGCAGTTCTTC.